A selection of T cell receptor beta chains follows, all from one sample in a study of T-cell reconstitution after alpha-beta-depleted transplantation in children. One entry per CDR3 protein results from TCRdb running MiXCR on the PCR reads. The sample comprises hundreds of thousands of distinct CDR3 sequences, roughly 15% of which are singletons, and approximately 1% rests with the top ten. The specimen was PBMCs from the stem cell graft donor, collected from the stem cell graft. The receptor set was obtained from a human donor who donated a stem cell graft to a child with acute myeloid leukemia. The conserved cysteine and the conserved F or W are not part of the CDR3 here.

j_call: TRBJ1-2; v_call: TRBV6-2/TRBV6-3; cdr3_aa: ASSPRTVGGYT
j_call: TRBJ1-5; v_call: TRBV7-2; cdr3_aa: ATAGRGSNQPQH
j_call: TRBJ2-2; v_call: TRBV20-1; cdr3_aa: SATASGQPNTGELF
j_call: TRBJ2-2; v_call: TRBV5-5; cdr3_aa: ASSLRTFSAGELF
j_call: TRBJ1-1; v_call: TRBV20-1; cdr3_aa: SAPRGRVNAEAF
j_call: TRBJ1-5; v_call: TRBV7-8; cdr3_aa: ASSLETGIEPQH
j_call: TRBJ2-5; v_call: TRBV7-2; cdr3_aa: ASSQERGRVWETQY
j_call: TRBJ2-7; v_call: TRBV20-1; cdr3_aa: SASKGQLGPYEQY
j_call: TRBJ1-5; v_call: TRBV12-3/TRBV12-4; cdr3_aa: ASSLGGQQPQH
j_call: TRBJ2-1; v_call: TRBV7-2; cdr3_aa: ASRYHNEQF
j_call: TRBJ1-1; v_call: TRBV24-1; cdr3_aa: ATSERENTEAF
j_call: TRBJ2-1; v_call: TRBV5-1; cdr3_aa: ASSLDYPSSYNEQF